This section outlines one T cell receptor (beta chain) sequence together with its context. The antigen is not known. The record originates from a study of T cell repertoires in cytomegalovirus infection. Study in general: Newly reported HLA-C-restricted and thoroughly characterized HLA-B-restricted CMV epitopes were employed. Evidence of both CMV infection and a matching HLA type came from public TCR beta signatures. Notes on the study in general: The study found HLA-C-restricted CMV-specific TCR beta clonotypes dominating the ex vivo response.

TCRdb passed the reads through MiXCR, listing each CDR3 protein once. The top ten clones hold roughly an eighth of a sample with 830,000 or so distinct CDR3 sequences, approximately 32% of them seen once. The germline V gene encodes CDR1 SGHVS and CDR2 FQNEAQ. Trimming removed 0 bases at V and 2 bases at J, with 11 bases between. This CDR3 region has 16 residues. Sequencing used cultured CD8+ T cells from PBMCs, obtained from culture after CMV antigen stimulation. The receptor comes from a human donor in good health (CMV status not recorded). Some clones in this sample may be carry-over from other donors' samples. The chain employs TRBV7-8 and TRBJ2-1; D might be TRBD1 or TRBD2, each matching 5 bases. CDR3 sequence reads: CASSLARREPYNEQFF. CDR3 sequence (DNA): TGTGCCAGCAGCTTAGCCCGCAGGGAGCCCTACAATGAGCAGTTCTTC.